This T cell receptor (beta chain) was identified during a study of identical twins. Germline-derived CDR1 and CDR2 are MGHRA and YSYEKL. V shed 4 bases and J shed 4 bases, with 13 bases lying between them. The CDR3 totals 14 residues. Unique molecular identifiers were in the cDNA, with template-switch universal primer binding. A single record per CDR3 protein comes from TCRdb applying MiXCR to the 5' RACE reads. Among about 920,000 distinct CDR3 sequences listed, approximately 13% were seen once. Whole-study results and caveats: Excess twin sharing in beta out-of-frame sequences was weaker.

In regard to this clonotype: As yet, its antigen is unknown.

The sample was also reused in another study, on yellow fever vaccine responses in identical twins.

Sequences were obtained from PBMCs. The chain links TRBV4-1 to TRBJ2-5; D might be TRBD1 (5 bases). The receptor was isolated from a woman between 18 and 30 years old in good health. CDR3 sequence: CASSLQEKGETQYF. CDR3 nucleotide sequence: TGCGCCAGCAGCCTACAGGAGAAGGGAGAGACCCAGTACTTC.